Below are 25 T cell receptor beta chains sequenced from a single sample in a study of shared clonotypes between healthy human individuals (dated by TCRdb to the early 2020s). CD8 naive samples were CD45RO-negative cells positively selected for CCR7, giving a CD45RA+CCR7+ population that excluded TemRA cells. The library was produced with the immunoSEQ multiplex PCR assay. Here the immuneACCESS table is served through TCRdb, limited to in-frame sequences with V and J called. Missing clones are a known gap in these copies; in checked studies unresolved V genes cover under half, and the rest lacks a known reason. The sample has 2 million or so clones on record, about 95% of them singletons. The biggest ten clones account for roughly 1% of the sample. Sequenced material: naive CD8+ T cells sorted from blood. Sample cell subset or site, as interpreted from the label and publication: CD45RA+CCR7+. The source of these receptors is a man younger than 30 in good health.

The V call is TRBV28, the J call TRBJ1-2, with D tentatively TRBD1 (5 bases). V lost 5 bases and J lost 2, with 12 bases in between. Germline CDR1 MDHEN, CDR2 SYDVKM. This CDR3 is 14 amino acids long. The CDR3 loop is CASSPPQENYGYTF. CDR3 nucleotide sequence: TGTGCCAGCAGTCCACCACAGGAGAACTATGGCTACACCTTC.

This chain connects TRBV30 to TRBJ2-1; tentative D call: TRBD2 (6 bases). The CDR3 is made up of 15 amino acids. CDR1 and CDR2 from the germline V gene are GTSNPN and SVGIG (reference sequence). V lost 0 bases and J lost 4, with 13 bases in between. The CDR3 spells CAWSVFGGGYNEQFF. DNA for the CDR3: TGTGCCTGGAGTGTATTTGGAGGAGGGTACAATGAGCAGTTCTTC. Drawing the rest from reference TRBV30 and TRBJ2-1, the complete variable domain is SQTIHQWPATLVQPVGSPLSLECTVEGTSNPNLYWYRQAAGRGLQLLFYSVGIGQISSEVPQNLSASRPQDRQFILSSKKLLLSDSGFYLCAWSVFGGGYNEQFFGPGTRLTVL.

This clone is a singleton in its sample. This sample includes further DNA sequences coding for the same CDR3. J is TRBJ2-7 and V is TRBV7-9; TRBD2 might be the D (5 bases). CDR1 is SEHNR, CDR2 FQNEAQ, per germline (reference sequence). The CDR3 is 13 amino acids. V lost 0 bases and J lost 7, with 10 bases in between. CDR3 in amino acids: CASSLALGGEQYF. The DNA for the CDR3 is TGTGCCAGCAGCTTAGCGCTCGGCGGGGAGCAGTACTTC.

The chain links TRBV4-1 to TRBJ2-7; 7 bases match TRBD1. From germline, CDR1 is MGHRA and CDR2 YSYEKL. This CDR3 is 18 amino acids long. V lost 0 bases, J lost 0 bases, and 11 bases stayed unmatched. CDR3 coding DNA: TGCGCCAGCAGCCAAGACGCTATCGGACAGGCCATCTCCTACGAGCAGTACTTC. Translated, it gives CASSQDAIGQAISYEQYF.

J is TRBJ2-1 and V is TRBV11-2; TRBD1 matches at 10 bases. Germline V gene sequence: CDR1 SGHAT, CDR2 FQNNGV. This CDR3 spans 16 amino acids. Trimming cost V 4 bases and J 0 bases; bases outside gene matches: 3. The CDR3 coding sequence is TGTGCCAGCAGCTCCCGGACAGGGGGCTCCTACAATGAGCAGTTCTTC. This gives the protein CASSSRTGGSYNEQFF.

Worth noting for this clone: In the same sample, other DNA sequences code for this CDR3. The chain combines TRBV30 with TRBJ2-2; D call uncertain. V lost 0 bases to trimming and J lost 2 bases, with 4 bases between them. CDR3 length equals 13 residues. CDR1 and CDR2 (germline): GTSNPN, SVGIG (reference sequence). Here the CDR3 reads CAWSVVNTGELFF. Written as DNA, the CDR3 is TGTGCCTGGAGTGTTGTAAACACCGGGGAGCTGTTTTTT.

V and J are TRBV29-1 and TRBJ2-7, with 9 bases fitting TRBD2. The CDR3 loop spans 12 amino acids. Trimming took 6 bases from V and 5 from J; bases not matched to a gene: 5. The V gene's germline CDR1 is SQVTM and CDR2 ANQGSEA. The CDR3 DNA is TGCAGCGTAGGGACTAGCATGCACGAGCAGTACTTC. This gives the protein CSVGTSMHEQYF.

The chain couples TRBV4-3 to TRBJ1-1, with a tentative D call TRBD1 (6 bases). The V gene lost 0 bases and the J gene lost 3 bases, with 11 bases spanning the gap. The germline CDR1 and CDR2 sequences are LGHNA and YSLEER. The CDR3 runs 15 residues. CDR3 bases: TGCGCCAGCAGCCAAGAGCAGGGGCAGTACACTGAAGCTTTCTTT. This codes for CASSQEQGQYTEAFF.

The chain employs TRBV27 and TRBJ2-7; D unclear. The V end lost 6 bases, the J end lost 2 bases, and 11 bases lay between the germline ends. Per germline, CDR1 MNHEY and CDR2 SMNVEV (reference sequence). The CDR3 contains 13 residues. The CDR3 coding sequence is TGTGCCAGCAGCCCCGGTGCTACCTACGAGCAGTACTTC. Translated: CASSPGATYEQYF.

The chain is built from TRBV11-2 and TRBJ2-1; tentatively, D is TRBD2 (6 bases). Between the trimmed V and J ends, which lost 4 bases and 5 bases, there was a span of 15 bases. Germline V gives CDR1 SGHAT, CDR2 FQNNGV. The CDR3 totals 15 residues. The CDR3 reads CASSSVRTGDNEQFF. In nucleotides, the CDR3 is TGTGCCAGCAGCTCTGTGAGAACGGGAGACAATGAGCAGTTCTTC.

The V and J genes are TRBV5-4 and TRBJ2-7, with TRBD1 matching over 12 bases. This CDR3 is built from 15 residues. The ends lost 3 bases at V and 7 bases at J; junction bases unmatched: 8. CDR1 and CDR2 from the germline V gene are SGHNT and YYREEE (reference sequence). This chain's CDR3 is CASSSPGQGAREQYF. CDR3 DNA: TGTGCCAGCAGCTCCCCGGGACAGGGGGCGCGGGAGCAGTACTTC.

The chain employs TRBV7-9 and TRBJ2-5, with 16 bases aligning to TRBD2. Germline CDR1 and CDR2: SEHNR and FQNEAQ (reference sequence). V shed 6 bases, J shed 4 bases, and the junction held 11 bases outside the gene matches. This CDR3 has 18 residues. The CDR3 protein is CASRPPGLAGGEGETQYF. CDR3 DNA sequence: TGTGCCAGCAGACCTCCGGGACTAGCGGGAGGGGAGGGAGAGACCCAGTACTTC.

The chain employs TRBV6-1 and TRBJ2-7; no definite D call. Germline values: CDR1 MNHNS, CDR2 SASEGT. V lost 1 base to trimming and J lost 0 bases, with 7 bases between them. This CDR3 has 14 amino acids. As DNA, the CDR3 is TGTGCCAGCAGTGAAGTCGCAAACTCCTACGAGCAGTACTTC. It encodes CASSEVANSYEQYF.

V gene TRBV7-2 combines with J gene TRBJ2-7, with D uncertain. The length of the CDR3 is 12 residues. Per the germline V gene, CDR1 is SGHTA and CDR2 is FQGNSA. V shed 5 bases and J shed 3 bases, with 8 bases lying between them. CDR3 bases: TGTGCCAGCAGCCCTACCAACTACGAGCAGTACTTC. Protein sequence: CASSPTNYEQYF.

The chain combines TRBV5-4 with TRBJ2-5; the D gene is possibly TRBD1 (6 bases). Germline CDR1 reads SGHNT; CDR2 reads YYREEE (reference sequence). The CDR3 has 15 residues. Trimming cost V 4 bases and J 5 bases, with 18 bases left between them. In DNA, the CDR3 is TGTGCCAGCAGCGAGTTTGACAGGCTAAGGGAGACCCAGTACTTC. This translates into CASSEFDRLRETQYF.

A word on this clone: Other DNA sequences in the same sample also yield this CDR3. The V gene is TRBV4-3, the J gene TRBJ2-7; 9 bases line up with TRBD2. The trim removed 1 base at V and 4 bases at J, leaving 5 bases unmatched. Germline V lookup: CDR1 LGHNA, CDR2 YSLEER. CDR3 length: 15 residues. The CDR3 DNA is TGCGCCAGCAGCCAAGGACTAGCGGAAGCTTACGAGCAGTACTTC. Residues: CASSQGLAEAYEQYF.

This clone has only a few counts. This chain links TRBV18 with TRBJ2-5; D perhaps matches TRBD2 (6 bases). The V and J ends lost 1 base and 2 bases respectively, with 14 bases between them. The CDR3 sequence is 16 residues long. From germline, CDR1 is KGHSH and CDR2 LQKENI. This CDR3 is CASSPLGGTPQETQYF. CDR3 bases: TGTGCCAGCTCACCACTAGGAGGGACTCCTCAAGAGACCCAGTACTTC. Full variable domain (remainder filled in from reference TRBV18 and TRBJ2-5): NAGVMQNPRHLVRRRGQEARLRCSPMKGHSHVYWYRQLPEEGLKFMVYLQKENIIDESGMPKERFSAEFPKEGPSILRIQQVVRGDSAAYFCASSPLGGTPQETQYFGPGTRLLVL.

This rearrangement joins TRBV2 to TRBJ1-2; the D gene is possibly TRBD1 (5 bases). The CDR3 is 17 residues long. Germline assignment: CDR1 SNHLY and CDR2 FYNNEI. Trimming stripped 6 bases from V and 7 bases from J, with 27 bases between. For the CDR3, the DNA is TGTGCCAGCAGCGAAAACAATGAACAGGACCCGGTTCCTGGCTACACCTTC. This gives the protein CASSENNEQDPVPGYTF.

This chain joins TRBV27 and TRBJ1-2; TRBD1 agrees at 9 bases. Germline V gene sequence: CDR1 MNHEY, CDR2 SMNVEV (reference sequence). With 7 bases clipped from V and 8 bases from J, the junction kept 11 bases outside the gene matches. This CDR3 spans 14 amino acids. CDR3 loop: CASIDRDRAGGYTF. In DNA, the CDR3 is TGTGCCAGCATAGACCGGGACAGGGCGGGAGGCTACACCTTC.

The chain carries TRBV28 and TRBJ2-1; TRBD2 matches 12 bases. Germline V CDR1 and CDR2: MDHEN, SYDVKM. The CDR3 runs 17 residues. The junction had 10 bases not matched to a gene; V was cut back by 6 bases and J by 4 bases. CDR3 in DNA: TGTGCCAGCAGCGTCCAGGAGGGACTAGCGGGTTACAATGAGCAGTTCTTC. Encoded protein: CASSVQEGLAGYNEQFF.

This chain uses TRBV4-3 with TRBJ2-7; 7 nucleotides line up with TRBD1. V shed 4 bases and J 1 base; nucleotides not matched to a gene: 4. CDR1 is LGHNA, CDR2 YSLEER, per germline. The CDR3 consists of 14 residues. The CDR3 DNA follows: TGCGCCAGCAGCCGTCGGGACAGTTCCTACGAGCAGTACTTC. The encoded protein is CASSRRDSSYEQYF.

V and J are TRBV7-9 and TRBJ2-6; 8 bases match TRBD1. With V trimmed by 1 base and J by 1 base, 3 bases remained unmatched. Germline V lookup: CDR1 SEHNR, CDR2 FQNEAQ (reference sequence). The CDR3 loop spans 17 amino acids. CDR3 amino acids: CASSLERTGSGANVLTF. In DNA, the CDR3 is TGTGCCAGCAGCTTAGAGAGGACAGGGTCTGGGGCCAACGTCCTGACTTTC.

The chain couples TRBV2 to TRBJ2-7; TRBD2 agrees at 13 bases. The CDR3 is 16 residues long. Germline CDR1 reads SNHLY; CDR2 reads FYNNEI. V gave up 4 bases and J gave up 2 bases; unmatched junction bases: 5. The DNA of the CDR3 is TGTGCCAGCAGTGCGGAGGGACTAGCGGGAACCTACGAGCAGTACTTC. It is translated as CASSAEGLAGTYEQYF.

This chain links TRBV7-8 with TRBJ1-6; 7 bases align to TRBD1. J gave up 7 bases and V 9 bases, and 3 bases lay outside the gene matches. The CDR3 runs 12 residues. Germline CDR1 SGHVS, CDR2 FQNEAQ. The CDR3 bases are TGTGCCAGTGGGACAGAGAATTCACCCCTCCACTTT. Encoded protein: CASGTENSPLHF.

The V and J genes are TRBV7-9 and TRBJ2-2, with a possible D match to TRBD1 (6 bases). Trimming pared 1 base from V and 2 bases from J, leaving 11 bases between. The CDR3 totals 16 residues. CDR1 SEHNR and CDR2 FQNEAQ come from the germline V gene (reference sequence). The CDR3 coding sequence is TGTGCCAGCAGCTTAGTCGGGACATTTAACACCGGGGAGCTGTTTTTT. It codes for CASSLVGTFNTGELFF. Drawing the rest from reference TRBV7-9 and TRBJ2-2, the complete variable domain is DTGVSQNPRHKITKRGQNVTFRCDPISEHNRLYWYRQTLGQGPEFLTYFQNEAQLEKSRLLSDRFSAERPKGSFSTLEIQRTEQGDSAMYLCASSLVGTFNTGELFFGEGSRLTVL.